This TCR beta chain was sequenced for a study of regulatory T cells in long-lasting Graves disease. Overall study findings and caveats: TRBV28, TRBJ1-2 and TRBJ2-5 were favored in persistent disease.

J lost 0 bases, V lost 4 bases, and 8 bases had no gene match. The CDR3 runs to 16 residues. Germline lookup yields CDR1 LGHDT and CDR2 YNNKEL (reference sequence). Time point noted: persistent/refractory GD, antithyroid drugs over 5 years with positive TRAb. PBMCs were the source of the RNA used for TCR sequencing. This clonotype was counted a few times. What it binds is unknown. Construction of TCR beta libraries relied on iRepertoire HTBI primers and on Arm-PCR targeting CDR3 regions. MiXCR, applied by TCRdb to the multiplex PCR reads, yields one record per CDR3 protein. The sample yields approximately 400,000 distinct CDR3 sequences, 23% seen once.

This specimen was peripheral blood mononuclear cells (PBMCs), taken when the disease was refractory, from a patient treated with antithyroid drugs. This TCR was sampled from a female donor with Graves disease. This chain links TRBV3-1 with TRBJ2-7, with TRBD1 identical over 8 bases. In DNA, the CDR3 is TGTGCCAGCAGCCGAACGCCGGGACAGGTCTCCTACGAGCAGTACTTC. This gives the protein CASSRTPGQVSYEQYF.